The clone carrying this T cell receptor (beta chain) was picked up one time. The data stem from a study of blood T cell repertoires in COVID-19. Method: immunoSEQ multiplex PCR; TCRdb's copy keeps in-frame clones and lacks some. Here the sample spans approximately 150,000 clones, roughly 89% being singletons. The TCR sequence derives from a woman aged 45-65 years with acute or convalescent COVID-19. The sample consisted of peripheral blood.

CDR3 amino acids: CATSRVLDREDEAFF. The DNA for the CDR3 is TGTGCCACCAGCAGGGTATTAGACAGGGAGGATGAAGCTTTCTTT. The chain recombines TRBV15 with TRBJ1-1; TRBD1 aligns across 7 bases. Germline assignment: CDR1 LNHNV and CDR2 YYDKDF (reference sequence). V trimming: 3 bases; J trimming: 7 bases; junction bases outside the gene matches: 11. The CDR3 length is 15 residues. Supplemented by reference TRBV15 and TRBJ1-1, the full variable domain reads DAMVIQNPRYQVTQFGKPVTLSCSQTLNHNVMYWYQQKSSQAPKLLFHYYDKDFNNEADTPDNFQSRRPNTSFCFLDIRSPGLGDTAMYLCATSRVLDREDEAFFGQGTRLTVV.